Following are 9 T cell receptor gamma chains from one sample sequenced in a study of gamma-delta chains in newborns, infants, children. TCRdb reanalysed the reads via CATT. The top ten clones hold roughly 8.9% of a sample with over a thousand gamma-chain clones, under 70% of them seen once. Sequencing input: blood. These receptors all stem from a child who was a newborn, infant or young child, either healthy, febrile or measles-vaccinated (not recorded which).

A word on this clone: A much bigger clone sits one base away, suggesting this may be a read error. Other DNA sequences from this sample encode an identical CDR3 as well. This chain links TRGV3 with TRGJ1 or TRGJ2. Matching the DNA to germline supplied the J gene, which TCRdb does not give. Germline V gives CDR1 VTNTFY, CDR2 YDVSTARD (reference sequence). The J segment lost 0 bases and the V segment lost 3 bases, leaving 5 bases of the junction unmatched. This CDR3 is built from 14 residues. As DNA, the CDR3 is TGTGCCACCTGGGACGGCCCGAATTATTATAAGAAACTCTTT. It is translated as CATWDGPNYYKKLF.

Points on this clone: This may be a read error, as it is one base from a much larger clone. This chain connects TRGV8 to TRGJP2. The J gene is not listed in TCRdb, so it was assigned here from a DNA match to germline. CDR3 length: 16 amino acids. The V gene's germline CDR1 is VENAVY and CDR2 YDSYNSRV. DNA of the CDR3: TGTGCCACCTGGTTACGAATATATAGTAGTGATTGGGTCAAGACGTTT. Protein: CATWLRIYSSDWVKTF.

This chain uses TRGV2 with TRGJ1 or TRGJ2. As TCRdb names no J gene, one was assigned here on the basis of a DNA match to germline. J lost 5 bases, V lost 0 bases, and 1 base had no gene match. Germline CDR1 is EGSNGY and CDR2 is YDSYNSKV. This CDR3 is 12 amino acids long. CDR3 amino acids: CATWDGNYKKLF. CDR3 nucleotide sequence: TGTGCCACCTGGGACGGGAATTATAAGAAACTCTTT.

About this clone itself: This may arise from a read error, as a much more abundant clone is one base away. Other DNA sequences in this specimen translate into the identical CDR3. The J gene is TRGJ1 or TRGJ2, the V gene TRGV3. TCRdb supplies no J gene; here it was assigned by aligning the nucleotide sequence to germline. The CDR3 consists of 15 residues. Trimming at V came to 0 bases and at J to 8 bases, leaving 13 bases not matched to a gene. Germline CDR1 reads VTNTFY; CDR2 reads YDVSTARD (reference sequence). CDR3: CATWDRPILIHKKLF. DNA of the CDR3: TGTGCCACCTGGGACAGGCCAATTCTTATTCATAAGAAACTCTTT.

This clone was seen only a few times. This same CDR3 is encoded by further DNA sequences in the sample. CDR3 protein: CATWHPQNYYKKLF. In DNA, the CDR3 is TGTGCCACCTGGCACCCTCAGAATTATTATAAGAAACTCTTT. The chain recombines TRGV8 with TRGJ1 or TRGJ2. TCRdb gives no J gene; it was assigned here by matching the DNA to germline. Germline V gene data show CDR1 as VENAVY and CDR2 as YDSYNSRV. Losses at the gene ends were 6 bases for V and 0 bases for J; bases not matched to a gene: 8. The CDR3 has 14 residues.

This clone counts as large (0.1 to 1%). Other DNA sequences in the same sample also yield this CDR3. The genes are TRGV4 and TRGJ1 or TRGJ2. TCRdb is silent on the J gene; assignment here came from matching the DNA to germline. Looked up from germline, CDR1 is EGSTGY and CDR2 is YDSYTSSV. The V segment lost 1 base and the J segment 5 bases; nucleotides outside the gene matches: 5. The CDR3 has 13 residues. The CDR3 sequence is CATWDGGDYKKLF. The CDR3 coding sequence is TGTGCCACCTGGGATGGCGGGGATTATAAGAAACTCTTT.

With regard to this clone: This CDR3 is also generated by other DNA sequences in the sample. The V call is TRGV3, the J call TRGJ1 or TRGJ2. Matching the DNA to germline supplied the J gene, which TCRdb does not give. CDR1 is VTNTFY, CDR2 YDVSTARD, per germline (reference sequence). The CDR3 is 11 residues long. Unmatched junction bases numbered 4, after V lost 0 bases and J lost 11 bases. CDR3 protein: CATWDRKEKLF. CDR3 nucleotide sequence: TGTGCCACCTGGGACAGGAAGGAGAAACTCTTT.

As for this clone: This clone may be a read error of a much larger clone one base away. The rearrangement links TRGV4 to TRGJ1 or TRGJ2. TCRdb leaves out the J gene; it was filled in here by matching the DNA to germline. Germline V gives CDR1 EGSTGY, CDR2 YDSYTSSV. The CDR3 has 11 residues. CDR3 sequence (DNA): TGTACCACCTGGGATTATTATAAGAAACTCTTT. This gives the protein CTTWDYYKKLF.

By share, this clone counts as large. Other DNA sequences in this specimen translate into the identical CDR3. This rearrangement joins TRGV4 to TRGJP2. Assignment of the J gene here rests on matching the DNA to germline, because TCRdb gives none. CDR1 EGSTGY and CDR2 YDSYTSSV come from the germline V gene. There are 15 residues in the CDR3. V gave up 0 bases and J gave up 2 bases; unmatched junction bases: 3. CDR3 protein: CATWDGLSSDWIKTF. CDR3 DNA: TGTGCCACCTGGGATGGGTTAAGTAGTGATTGGATCAAGACGTTT.